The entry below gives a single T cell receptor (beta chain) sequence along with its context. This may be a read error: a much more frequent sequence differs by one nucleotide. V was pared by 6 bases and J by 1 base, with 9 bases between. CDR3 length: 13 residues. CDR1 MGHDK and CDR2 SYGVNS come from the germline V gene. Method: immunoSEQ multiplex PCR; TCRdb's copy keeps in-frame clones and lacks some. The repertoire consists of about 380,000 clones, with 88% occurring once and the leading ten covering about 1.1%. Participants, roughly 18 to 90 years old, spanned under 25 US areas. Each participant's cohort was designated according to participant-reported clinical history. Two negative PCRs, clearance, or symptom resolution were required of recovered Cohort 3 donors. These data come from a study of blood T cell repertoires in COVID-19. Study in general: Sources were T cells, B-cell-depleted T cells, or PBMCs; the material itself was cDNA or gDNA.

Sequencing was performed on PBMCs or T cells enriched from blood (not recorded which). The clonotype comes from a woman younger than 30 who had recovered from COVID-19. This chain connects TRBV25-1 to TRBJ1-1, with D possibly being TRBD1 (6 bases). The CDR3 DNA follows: TGTGCCAGCAGCGTAGGGGGGAACACTGAAGCTTTCTTT. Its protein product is CASSVGGNTEAFF.